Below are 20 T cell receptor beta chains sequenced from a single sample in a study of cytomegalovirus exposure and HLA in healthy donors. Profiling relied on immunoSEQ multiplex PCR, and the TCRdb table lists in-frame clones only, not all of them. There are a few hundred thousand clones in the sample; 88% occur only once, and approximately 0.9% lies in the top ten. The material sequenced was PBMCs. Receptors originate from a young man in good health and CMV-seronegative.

Here the CDR3 reads CASSYSLHEQYF. The CDR3 bases are TGTGCCAGCAGTTACTCGCTACACGAGCAGTACTTC. The rearrangement uses TRBV6-6 and TRBJ2-7; D unresolved. This CDR3 is 12 amino acids long. Trimming removed 0 bases from V and 5 bases from J, with 5 bases in between. Germline lookup yields CDR1 MNHNY and CDR2 SVGAGI (reference sequence).

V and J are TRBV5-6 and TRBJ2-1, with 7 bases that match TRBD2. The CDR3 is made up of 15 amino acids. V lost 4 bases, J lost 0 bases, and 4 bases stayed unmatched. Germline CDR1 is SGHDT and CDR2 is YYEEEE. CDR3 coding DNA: TGTGCCAGCAGCAACCCTAGCGGCTCCTACAATGAGCAGTTCTTC. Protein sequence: CASSNPSGSYNEQFF.

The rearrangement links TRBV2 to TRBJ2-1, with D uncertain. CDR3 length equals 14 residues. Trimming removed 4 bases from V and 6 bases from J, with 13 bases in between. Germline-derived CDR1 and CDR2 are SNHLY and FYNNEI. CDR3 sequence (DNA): TGTGCCAGCAGTGCTTCATACATCCGCAATGAGCAGTTCTTC. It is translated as CASSASYIRNEQFF.

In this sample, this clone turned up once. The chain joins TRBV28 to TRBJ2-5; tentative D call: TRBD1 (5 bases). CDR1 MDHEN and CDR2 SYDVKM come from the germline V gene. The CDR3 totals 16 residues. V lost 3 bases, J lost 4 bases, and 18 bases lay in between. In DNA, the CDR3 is TGTGCCAGCAGTTTGAAGCTATCCTGGGGCCCAGAGACCCAGTACTTC. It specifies CASSLKLSWGPETQYF.

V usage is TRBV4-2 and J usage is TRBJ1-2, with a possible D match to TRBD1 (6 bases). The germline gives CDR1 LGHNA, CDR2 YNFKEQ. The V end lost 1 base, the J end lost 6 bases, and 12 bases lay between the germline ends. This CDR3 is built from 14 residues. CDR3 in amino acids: CASSQGGGRDGYTF. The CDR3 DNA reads TGTGCCAGCAGCCAAGGCGGGGGCAGGGATGGCTACACCTTC.

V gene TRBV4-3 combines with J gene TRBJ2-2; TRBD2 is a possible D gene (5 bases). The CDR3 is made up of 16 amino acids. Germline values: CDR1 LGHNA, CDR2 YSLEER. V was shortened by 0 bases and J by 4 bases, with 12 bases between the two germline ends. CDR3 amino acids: CASSQDGEFPTGELFF. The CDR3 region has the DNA TGCGCCAGCAGCCAAGACGGGGAATTCCCCACCGGGGAGCTGTTTTTT.

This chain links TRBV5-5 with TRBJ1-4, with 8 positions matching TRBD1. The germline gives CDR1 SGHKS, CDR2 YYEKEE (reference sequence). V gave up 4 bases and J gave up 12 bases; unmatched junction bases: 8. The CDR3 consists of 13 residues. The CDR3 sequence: CASSLGQEAELFF. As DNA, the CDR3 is TGTGCCAGCAGCCTGGGACAGGAAGCGGAACTGTTTTTT.

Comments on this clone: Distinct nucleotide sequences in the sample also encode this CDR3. The CDR3 protein is CASSPGQGRGYTF. DNA for the CDR3: TGTGCCAGCTCACCCGGACAGGGGCGAGGCTACACCTTC. This rearrangement joins TRBV18 to TRBJ1-2, with 9 bases matching TRBD1. The CDR3 is 13 residues long. The V and J ends lost 3 bases and 8 bases, in that order; junction bases with no gene match: 4. Germline CDR1 reads KGHSH; CDR2 reads LQKENI. The variable domain in full, completed from reference TRBV18 and TRBJ1-2, reads NAGVMQNPRHLVRRRGQEARLRCSPMKGHSHVYWYRQLPEEGLKFMVYLQKENIIDESGMPKERFSAEFPKEGPSILRIQQVVRGDSAAYFCASSPGQGRGYTFGSGTRLTVV.

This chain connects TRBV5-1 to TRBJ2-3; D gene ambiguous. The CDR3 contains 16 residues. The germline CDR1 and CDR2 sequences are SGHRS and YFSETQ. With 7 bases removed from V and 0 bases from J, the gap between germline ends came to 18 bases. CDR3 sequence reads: CASAPAVRPSTDTQYF. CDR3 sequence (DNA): TGCGCCAGCGCCCCCGCGGTGCGGCCTAGCACAGATACGCAGTATTTT.

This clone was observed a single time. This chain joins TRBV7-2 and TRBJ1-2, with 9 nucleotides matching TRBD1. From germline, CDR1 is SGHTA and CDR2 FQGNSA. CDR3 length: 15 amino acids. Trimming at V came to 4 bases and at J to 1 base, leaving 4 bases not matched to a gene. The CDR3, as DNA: TGTGCCAGCAGCTCCTCGGGACAGGGTAACTATGGCTACACCTTC. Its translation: CASSSSGQGNYGYTF.

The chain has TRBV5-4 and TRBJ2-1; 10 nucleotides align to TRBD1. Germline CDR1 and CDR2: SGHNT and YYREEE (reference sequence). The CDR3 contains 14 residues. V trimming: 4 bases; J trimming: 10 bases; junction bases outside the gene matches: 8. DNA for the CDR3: TGTGCCAGCAGCCCGGACAGGGGGAATTTGGAGCAGTTCTTC. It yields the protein CASSPDRGNLEQFF.

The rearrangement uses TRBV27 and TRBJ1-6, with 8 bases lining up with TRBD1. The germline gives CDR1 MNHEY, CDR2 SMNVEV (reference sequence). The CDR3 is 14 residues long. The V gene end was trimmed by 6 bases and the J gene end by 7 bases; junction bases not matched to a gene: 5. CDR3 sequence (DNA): TGTGCCAGCAGCACCAGGGGGCTGAATTCACCCCTCCACTTT. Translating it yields CASSTRGLNSPLHF.

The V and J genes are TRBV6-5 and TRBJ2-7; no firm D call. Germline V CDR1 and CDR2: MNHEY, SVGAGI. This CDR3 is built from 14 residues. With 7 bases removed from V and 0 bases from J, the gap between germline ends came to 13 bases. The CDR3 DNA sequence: TGTGCCAGCACCGAGGCGTCAGACTCCTACGAGCAGTACTTC. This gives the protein CASTEASDSYEQYF.

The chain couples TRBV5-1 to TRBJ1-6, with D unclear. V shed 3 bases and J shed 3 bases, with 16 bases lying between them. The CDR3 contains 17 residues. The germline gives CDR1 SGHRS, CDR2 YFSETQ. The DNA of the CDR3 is TGCGCCAGCAGCTCAACAACGGGAGGGAACTATAATTCACCCCTCCACTTT. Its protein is CASSSTTGGNYNSPLHF.

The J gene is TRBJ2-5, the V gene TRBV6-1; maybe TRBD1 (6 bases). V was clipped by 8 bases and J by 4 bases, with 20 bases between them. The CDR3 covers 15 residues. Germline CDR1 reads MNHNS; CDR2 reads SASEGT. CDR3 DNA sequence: TGTGCCAGCGGAGGAATTACAGGGATCTCAGAGACCCAGTACTTC. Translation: CASGGITGISETQYF.

CDR3 residues: CASRGTSYEQYF. The CDR3 DNA is TGTGCCAGCAGGGGGACAAGCTACGAGCAGTACTTC. This sequence joins TRBV2 and TRBJ2-7; a possible D gene is TRBD1 (6 bases). V was shortened by 6 bases and J by 3 bases, with 9 bases between the two germline ends. The germline gives CDR1 SNHLY, CDR2 FYNNEI. This CDR3 spans 12 amino acids.

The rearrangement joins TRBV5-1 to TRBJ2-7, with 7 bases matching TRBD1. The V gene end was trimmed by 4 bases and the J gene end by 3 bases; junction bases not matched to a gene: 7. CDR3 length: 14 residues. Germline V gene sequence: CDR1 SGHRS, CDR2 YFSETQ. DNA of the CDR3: TGCGCCAGCAGCCTCAAGAGGGGGCTCTACGAGCAGTACTTC. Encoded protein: CASSLKRGLYEQYF.

CDR3 coding DNA: TGTGCTAGTGCCCCCAGAACCGGGACACTACAAGAGACCCAGTACTTC. Amino acids: CASAPRTGTLQETQYF. The chain is built from TRBV12-5 and TRBJ2-5, with a tentative D call TRBD1 (6 bases). The V and J ends lost 7 bases and 2 bases respectively, with 20 bases between them. Germline V gene data show CDR1 as LGHNT and CDR2 as FRNRAP. CDR3 length equals 16 residues. The complete variable domain, with remaining parts taken from reference TRBV12-5 and TRBJ2-5, reads DARVTQTPRHKVTEMGQEVTMRCQPILGHNTVFWYRQTMMQGLELLAYFRNRAPLDDSGMPKDRFSAEMPDATLATLKIQPSEPRDSAVYFCASAPRTGTLQETQYFGPGTRLLVL.

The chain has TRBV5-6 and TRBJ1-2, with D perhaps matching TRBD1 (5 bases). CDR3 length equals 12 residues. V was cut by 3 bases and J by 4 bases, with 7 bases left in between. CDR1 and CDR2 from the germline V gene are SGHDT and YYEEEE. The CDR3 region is CASSWGPYGYTF. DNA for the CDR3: TGTGCCAGCAGCTGGGGCCCCTATGGCTACACCTTC. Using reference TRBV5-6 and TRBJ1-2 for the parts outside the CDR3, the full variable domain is DAGVTQSPTHLIKTRGQQVTLRCSPKSGHDTVSWYQQALGQGPQFIFQYYEEEERQRGNFPDRFSGHQFPNYSSELNVNALLLGDSALYLCASSWGPYGYTFGSGTRLTVV.

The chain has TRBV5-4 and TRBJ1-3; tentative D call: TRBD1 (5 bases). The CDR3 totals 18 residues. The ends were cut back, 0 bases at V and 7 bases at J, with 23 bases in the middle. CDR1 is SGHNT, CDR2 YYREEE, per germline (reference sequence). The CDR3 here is CASSLAGGAAMGGNTIYF. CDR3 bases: TGTGCCAGCAGCTTGGCCGGCGGGGCGGCCATGGGGGGGAACACCATATATTTT.